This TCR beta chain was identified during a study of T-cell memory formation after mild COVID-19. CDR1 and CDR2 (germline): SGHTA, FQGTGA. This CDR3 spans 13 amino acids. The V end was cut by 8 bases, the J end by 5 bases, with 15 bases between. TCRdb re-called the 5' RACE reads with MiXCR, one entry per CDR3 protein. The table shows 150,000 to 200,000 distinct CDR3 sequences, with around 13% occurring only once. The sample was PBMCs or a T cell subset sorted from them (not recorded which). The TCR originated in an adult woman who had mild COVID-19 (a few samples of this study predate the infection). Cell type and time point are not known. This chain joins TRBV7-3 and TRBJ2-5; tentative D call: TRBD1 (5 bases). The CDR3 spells CASATGPQETQYF. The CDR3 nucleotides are TGTGCCAGCGCTACAGGTCCCCAGGAGACCCAGTACTTC.